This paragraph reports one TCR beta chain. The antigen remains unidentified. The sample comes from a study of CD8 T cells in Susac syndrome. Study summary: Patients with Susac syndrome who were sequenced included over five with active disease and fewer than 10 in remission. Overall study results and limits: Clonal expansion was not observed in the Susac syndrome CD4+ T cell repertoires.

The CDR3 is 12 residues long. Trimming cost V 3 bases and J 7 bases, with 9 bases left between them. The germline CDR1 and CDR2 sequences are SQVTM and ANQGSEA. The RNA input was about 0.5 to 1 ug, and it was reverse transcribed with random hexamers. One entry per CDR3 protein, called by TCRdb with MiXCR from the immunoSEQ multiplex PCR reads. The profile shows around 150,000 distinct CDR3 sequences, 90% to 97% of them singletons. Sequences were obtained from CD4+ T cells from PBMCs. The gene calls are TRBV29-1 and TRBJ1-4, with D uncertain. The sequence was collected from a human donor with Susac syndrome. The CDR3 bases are TGCAGCGTTGAGGAGATGAGTGAAAAACTGTTTTTT. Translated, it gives CSVEEMSEKLFF. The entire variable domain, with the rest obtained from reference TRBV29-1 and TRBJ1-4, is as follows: SAVISQKPSRDICQRGTSLTIQCQVDSQVTMMFWYRQQPGQSLTLIATANQGSEATYESGFVIDKFPISRPNLTFSTLTVSNMSPEDSSIYLCSVEEMSEKLFFGSGTQLSVL.